The 9 T cell receptor beta chains presented below share a single source sample, sequenced in a study of sequential checkpoint blockade in melanoma. Specified treatment: randomized to nivolumab then ipilimumab (arm A) or the reverse (arm B). The assay was immunoSEQ multiplex PCR, and TCRdb's table has in-frame clones only and misses some. This sample has over 25,000 clones, with roughly 84% found just once. Sequenced here: CD8+ T cells sorted from blood (inferred from file names), sampled from a patient given nivolumab and ipilimumab in sequence. These TCRs come from a human donor with melanoma.

The genes are TRBV5-1 and TRBJ1-1; weak D call: TRBD1 (6 bases). Germline CDR1 reads SGHRS; CDR2 reads YFSETQ. V lost 4 bases to trimming and J lost 3 bases, with 10 bases between them. The CDR3 runs to 13 residues. The CDR3 region is CASSIQGDTEAFF. DNA for the CDR3: TGCGCCAGCAGCATACAGGGAGACACTGAAGCTTTCTTT.

V and J are TRBV5-1 and TRBJ2-7, with D possibly matching TRBD1 (6 bases). The CDR3 sequence is 16 residues long. The V and J ends lost 4 bases and 1 base respectively, with 18 bases between them. The germline V gene has CDR1 SGHRS and CDR2 YFSETQ. The CDR3 region is CASSPLRGGRSYEQYF. CDR3 bases: TGCGCCAGCAGCCCCCTAAGAGGGGGTCGATCCTACGAGCAGTACTTC.

DNA for the CDR3: TGTGCCAGCAGTGAGGGACAGGGACTACGTGCAACTAATGAAAAACTGTTTTTT. It yields the protein CASSEGQGLRATNEKLFF. The gene calls are TRBV2 and TRBJ1-4; 9 bases match TRBD1. V lost 3 bases and J lost 0; bases outside the gene matches: 8. Germline-derived CDR1 and CDR2 are SNHLY and FYNNEI. The CDR3 consists of 18 residues.

CDR3 in DNA: TGTGCCAGCAGCCCCCAGACTGTTGAGCAGTTCTTC. Protein: CASSPQTVEQFF. The rearrangement uses TRBV9 and TRBJ2-1, with D hard to call. CDR1 and CDR2 (germline): SGDLS, YYNGEE. V lost 4 bases and J 9 bases, leaving 11 bases between the germline ends. This CDR3 has 12 amino acids.

The chain combines TRBV29-1 with TRBJ2-7, with D unresolved. The CDR3 totals 11 residues. V was clipped by 7 bases and J by 4 bases, with 11 bases between them. CDR1 is SQVTM, CDR2 ANQGSEA, per germline. The CDR3 DNA reads as TGCAGCGCCCACGACACTTACGAGCAGTACTTC. It encodes CSAHDTYEQYF.

The J gene is TRBJ2-7, the V gene TRBV4-3; possibly TRBD2 for D (5 bases). The CDR3 covers 15 residues. Between the trimmed V and J ends, which lost 4 bases and 1 base, there was a span of 14 bases. Germline CDR1 LGHNA, CDR2 YSLEER. In nucleotides, the CDR3 is TGCGCCAGCAGCCCTACTCCCAGGAGGTCCTACGAGCAGTACTTC. Translating it yields CASSPTPRRSYEQYF.

The chain carries TRBV27 and TRBJ2-3; 9 positions match TRBD2. This CDR3 has 14 amino acids. The trim removed 7 bases at V and 2 bases at J, leaving 4 bases unmatched. The germline gives CDR1 MNHEY, CDR2 SMNVEV (reference sequence). The CDR3 reads CASMVAGATDTQYF. For the CDR3, the DNA is TGTGCCAGCATGGTAGCGGGAGCCACAGATACGCAGTATTTT.

A few counts support this clone. This chain joins TRBV7-9 and TRBJ1-2; TRBD1 is a possible D gene (5 bases). Germline lookup yields CDR1 SEHNR and CDR2 FQNEAQ (reference sequence). With 5 bases removed from V and 4 bases from J, the gap between germline ends came to 20 bases. This CDR3 spans 16 amino acids. The CDR3 sequence is CASSLNDGGFGYGYTF. DNA of the CDR3: TGTGCCAGCAGCCTAAACGACGGGGGATTCGGCTATGGCTACACCTTC.

The chain is built from TRBV6-1 and TRBJ1-1; no firm D call. Trimming removed 0 bases at V and 8 bases at J, with 13 bases between. The germline gives CDR1 MNHNS, CDR2 SASEGT. The CDR3 consists of 14 residues. Here the CDR3 DNA reads TGTGCCAGCAGTGAAGCTATTATGCCCCGGGAAGCTTTCTTT. It codes for CASSEAIMPREAFF.